What follows is one TCR beta chain and its context. There is no known antigen for this receptor. Base qualities are not recorded, but no much larger clone differs from it by a single base. The cohort consisted of 600 to 750 healthy bone marrow donors. Cohort members were all nominally healthy when sampled, although unrecorded immune exposures were likely present. The donor was CMV seropositive and was included in the group of almost 300 seropositive cohort members. Every donor gave a peripheral blood sample, and the peripheral blood mononuclear cells from that sample were used for TCR beta sequencing. Genomic DNA was extracted from the blood cell samples with the Qiagen DNeasy Blood Extraction Kit. This record comes from a study of cytomegalovirus exposure and HLA in healthy donors (dated by TCRdb to about 2017). Notes on the research overall: According to an earlier analysis of 550 to 700 of the donors, some 170 million T cells yielded approximately 120 million unique TCR beta sequences and about 300 Gb of sequence data. Approximately 310 gigabases of sequencing data and approximately 92 million unique TCR sequences made up an early release that covered 500 to 700 HLA-typed donors. The genetic ancestry cluster associated with self-reported Caucasian donors included about 81% of the roughly 400 genotyped donors. The study was designed to test whether signatures of past pathogen exposure could be identified by cataloging public T cell receptors. The T cell repertoires of around 670 subjects were profiled by immunosequencing and related to cytomegalovirus serostatus. A separate validation cohort of more than 100 different subjects was used in addition to the roughly 620-subject first cohort. High-throughput TCR immunosequencing, statistical association of individual TCRs with disease status, and machine learning were combined to predict cytomegalovirus infection status. In a later analysis, previously published TCR beta repertoires from about 640 donors were re-analyzed and high-resolution HLA genotyping was added so that TCR occurrence patterns could be studied. Rather than drawing on any new phenotypic data, the later analysis identified candidate immune exposures from TCR beta sequences and the way those sequences occurred across donors. To decide whether each TCR beta V gene segment behaved as functional or pseudogenic, an earlier analysis of nearly 600 of the donors relied on high-throughput TCR beta sequencing. Donor age, sex, ethnicity and CMV serostatus were compiled alongside the repertoire data. Genome-wide SNP genotypes for about 60% of the roughly 700 donors were used in a later genetic analysis, which treated that subset as a discovery cohort. Every repertoire in the discovery cohort had been generated on one and the same sequencing platform. Both class I and class II loci were covered by HLA typing, at four-digit resolution. The number of donors typed differed by locus, with about 629-640 for A, B, C, DRB1 and DQB1, 522 for DQA1, 606 for DPA1, and 400 to 490 for DPB1. A handful of DR-DQ haplotypes were handled as single units for association and clustering because linkage in the cohort was strong. Among a few hundred genotyped donors of the cohort, an average of roughly 240,000 unique TCR beta nucleotide sequences were sequenced per donor, around 20% of them non-productive.

Beyond this particular receptor, the publication reports: For the cohort, immune exposure information was limited to CMV serostatus. In a later genetic analysis, a missense DCLRE1C variant was associated with V-gene and J-gene trimming of TCR beta chains, and the association was replicated in an independent cohort. According to a later analysis, parvovirus B19, influenza, CMV and Epstein-Barr virus appeared linked to several top co-occurrence clusters. Compared with the approximately 670-donor mean, donors in an Asian-associated ancestry cluster had fewer N-insertions in productive TCRs, according to a later genetic analysis. Correlated functional status among segregating V segments might reflect linkage disequilibrium, but an unknown experimental factor could not be ruled out. The classifier was reported to diagnose cytomegalovirus status with high specificity and sensitivity in both the original cohort and the validation cohort. In a later analysis, HLA-associated TCR beta chains were found to be more clonally expanded and to have lower generation probabilities than equally common non-associated chains. Most TCR sequences were seen in very few donors, while some public TCRs were found in many individuals. A later analysis found that TCR association rates varied across HLA loci, with DRB1 alleles showing the most associated TCRs and HLA-C alleles the fewest. The 87-base-pair reads could not distinguish some IMGT-functional V segments, including TRBV6-2 and TRBV6-3, so those segments were excluded. Specific HLA alleles were associated with over 15,000 TCR beta sequences at a false discovery rate of 0.05 in a later analysis. A group of highly shared sequence variants was considered likely to be a technical artifact of the sequencing pipeline. A further reported finding was that TCR beta sequences accurately predicted the HLA-A and HLA-B alleles for most subjects in the first cohort. A few of the identified cytomegalovirus-associated TCR beta chains were confirmed in vitro to be specific for cytomegalovirus antigens. In an earlier analysis of approximately 590 of the donors, most TCR beta V segments were observed in productive rearrangements about 87% or about 30% of the time, broadly matching IMGT annotations. Only TCR beta chains were sequenced in this cohort, and the absence of alpha or paired-chain data limited detectable features. In a later analysis, most CMV-associated TCR beta chains were found to appear HLA-restricted, with HLA associations seemingly driven largely by CMV exposure. Because HLA typing was missing for some donors at each locus, association tests included only the typed subset. Strong co-occurrence of HLA alleles, especially DR and DQ, made assigning TCR associations to individual alleles difficult. Because counts were too low, 15 or so rarely observed V segments, including chromosome 9 orphons, were excluded from the earlier analysis of roughly 580 of the donors. A total of fewer than 200 TCR beta chains were listed by the study as associated with cytomegalovirus. Roughly uniform sequencing depth across donors was assumed in presence/absence analyses, although this assumption may not hold. The authors suggested that the approach could potentially be extended to other disease states and immunological phenotypes.

V is cut back by 4 bases and J by 5 bases, with 6 bases in the junction unmatched. Inclusive of the bounding cysteine and phenylalanine, the CDR3 is 15 residues long. Just CDR3 DNA is preserved here, 45 bases in frame from base 1. Reading the germline V gene gives CDR1 SGHRS and CDR2 YFSETQ. Library preparation employed the immunoSEQ multiplex PCR assay. For the multiplex PCR, a mixture combining 60 forward primers for TCR Vbeta segments and 13 reverse primers for TCR Jbeta segments was used. A multiplex PCR assay on genomic DNA amplified the CDR3 region of rearranged TCR beta genes. The Illumina HiSeq System was used to sequence the amplified TCR beta libraries as 87-base-pair reads. Regarding the original processing steps: A later analysis counted 75 million to 100 million unique TCR beta chains across the 600 to 850 repertoires, and 9 million to 14 million of these chains were shared by at least two donors. Raw reads were error-corrected and collapsed into unique sequences by a nearest-neighbor algorithm in which closely related sequences were merged to remove PCR and sequencing errors. Alignment of CDR3 sequences to IMGT reference sequences was used to assign V, D and J gene segments. For a sequence to be retained, at least a six-nucleotide match to both a V gene segment and a J gene segment was required. Rearrangements were called productive when the CDR3 lacked stop codons and stayed in frame with V and J; all others were non-productive. CDR3 was defined by IMGT convention, running from the second conserved V-encoded cysteine to the conserved J-encoded phenylalanine. The earlier analysis of about 530 of the donors excluded any sequence lacking an unambiguous match to a single V gene segment. An earlier analysis of 587 of the donors classified V segments as functional when productive rearrangements were above 56.7% and as segregating when the standard deviation between donors was above 5%. To diagnose cytomegalovirus status from the catalog of TCR beta chain sequences, a statistical classification framework was built. In a later analysis, V and J genes were assigned by comparing TCR nucleotide sequences against IMGT/GENE-DB human TR gene sequences. In a later analysis, CDR3 sequences and most-parsimonious VDJ recombination scenarios were assigned using the TCRdist pipeline. In a later analysis, each TCR beta chain was defined by its CDR3 amino acid sequence together with its V-gene family, and reads without a unique V-gene family were excluded. In a later analysis, fewer than 600 highly shared, low-generation-probability nucleotide sequences were removed to address suspected cross-contamination and a sequencing artifact. In a later analysis, a clonal expansion index was calculated for each public chain from normalized within-repertoire ranks of inferred template counts. Generation probabilities in a later analysis came from a VDJ recombination model fitted to out-of-frame rearrangements, and those results were checked against IGoR. In a later analysis, TCR-TCR, TCR-HLA and TCR-CMV co-occurrence was scored with hypergeometric tests, and a repertoire-size bias correction was applied to TCR pairs. A later analysis estimated false discovery rates by permuting HLA or CMV assignments 20 times. In a later analysis, co-occurring TCRs were grouped using DBSCAN, with TCRdist sequence similarity added in when clustering inside HLA-allele-positive subsets. Repertoires with fewer than 30,000 or more than 120,000 public chains were left out of co-occurrence clustering, as were a handful of repertoires with anomalous nucleotide sharing. TCRdb retrieved this table from immuneACCESS and kept in-frame rearrangements only. Not all clones are present; in checked studies, unresolved V genes account for under half, and no reason is known for the remainder. D and trimming come from the DNA, and the V and J calls and clone size come from that table. The sample contains approximately 160,000 clones, over 75% of them found a single time. The ten largest make up approximately 1.2% of the sample.

The sequencing sample was made of PBMCs. Recombination joined TRBV5-1 with TRBJ1-4; 9 central bases correspond to TRBD1. The receptor was derived from a middle-aged man in good health and CMV-seropositive. The sequence in DNA is TGCGCCAGCAGCCCGGGACAGGGATGGAATGAAAAACTGTTTTTT. This encodes CASSPGQGWNEKLFF. The entire variable domain, with the stretches around the CDR3 drawn from the reference TRBV5-1 and TRBJ1-4 proteins, is KAGVTQTPRYLIKTRGQQVTLSCSPISGHRSVSWYQQTPGQGLQFLFEYFSETQRNKGNFPGRFSGRQFSNSRSEMNVSTLELGDSALYLCASSPGQGWNEKLFFGSGTQLSVL.